The 9 T cell receptor beta chains below were found in one sample sequenced in a study of circulating CD8 cells and anti-PD-1 response in melanoma. Live CD3+CD8+TCRalphabeta+ cells were sorted into four subsets by PD-1 and/or TIGIT. Using about 15 ng of total RNA, TCR libraries were made with the QIAseq Immune Repertoire TCR panel. TCRdb passed the reads through MiXCR, listing each CDR3 protein once. This sample has 1,100 or so distinct CDR3 sequences, with about 7% found just once. Sequenced material: CD8+ T cells from PBMCs, taken at baseline or after one month of anti-PD-1 therapy (not recorded which). The receptor source for this set is a human donor with melanoma.

This clonotype is large within its sample. The chain carries TRBV27 and TRBJ2-4; 9 bases line up with TRBD1. V lost 7 bases, J lost 9 bases, and 16 bases stayed unmatched. The CDR3 length is 16 residues. CDR1 is MNHEY, CDR2 SMNVEV, per germline (reference sequence). CDR3 bases: TGTGCCAGCATTAATCGGGACAGGGACCCGAGTAGCATTCAGTACTTC. This codes for CASINRDRDPSSIQYF.

This clonotype counts as large. The chain carries TRBV2 and TRBJ1-4, with D possibly TRBD1 on 5 matching bases. V was clipped by 2 bases and J by 4 bases, with 11 bases between them. The V gene's germline CDR1 is SNHLY and CDR2 FYNNEI. This CDR3 contains 15 residues. CDR3 nucleotides: TGTGCCAGCAGTGAAAGAGGGGCCTATAATGAAAAACTGTTTTTT. Its protein is CASSERGAYNEKLFF. Looking up the rest from reference TRBV2 and TRBJ1-4 gives the full variable domain: EPEVTQTPSHQVTQMGQEVILRCVPISNHLYFYWYRQILGQKVEFLVSFYNNEISEKSEIFDDQFSVERPDGSNFTLKIRSTKLEDSAMYFCASSERGAYNEKLFFGSGTQLSVL.

For the CDR3, the DNA is TGTGCCAGCAGCCCTCCCGGGGAGGCCCAGTACTTC. This encodes CASSPPGEAQYF. The chain is built from TRBV14 and TRBJ2-5; weak D call: TRBD2 (6 bases). CDR3 size: 12 residues. Per germline, CDR1 SGHDN and CDR2 FVKESK. Trimming cost V 4 bases and J 9 bases, with 12 bases left between them.

This clonotype is medium-sized (0.01 to 0.1%) by share. V usage is TRBV2 and J usage is TRBJ1-5; unclear D gene. The V end was cut by 1 base, the J end by 7 bases, with 5 bases between. Germline V CDR1 and CDR2: SNHLY, FYNNEI. This CDR3 has 12 amino acids. The CDR3 protein is CASSEGTQPQHF. The CDR3 nucleotides are TGTGCCAGCAGTGAAGGGACCCAGCCCCAGCATTTT.

This clonotype is labeled large. The chain has TRBV5-5 and TRBJ1-1; 10 bases are shared with TRBD1. CDR1 SGHKS and CDR2 YYEKEE come from the germline V gene (reference sequence). The ends lost 4 bases at V and 0 bases at J; junction bases unmatched: 6. The CDR3 runs 16 residues. Here the CDR3 DNA reads TGTGCCAGCAGCACACGGGACAGGGGAATGAACACTGAAGCTTTCTTT. This encodes CASSTRDRGMNTEAFF.

Sample share makes this clonotype medium-sized (0.01 to 0.1%). The CDR3 DNA reads as TGTGCCAGCAGTCTCGCCCCGAGCAATCAGCCCCAGCATTTT. Its protein product is CASSLAPSNQPQHF. The chain links TRBV27 to TRBJ1-5; D is uncertain. CDR3 length: 14 residues. Germline V gives CDR1 MNHEY, CDR2 SMNVEV (reference sequence). V dropped 5 bases and J dropped 1 base, with 9 bases sitting between them.

Regarding this clonotype: The junction differs from germline at one of its ends, possibly a read error. The V call is TRBV28, the J call TRBJ2-7, with TRBD1 identical over 8 bases. The germline V gene encodes CDR1 MDHEN and CDR2 SYDVKM. The CDR3 covers 16 residues. The CDR3 loop reads CASSFYPRQGSSEQYF. The CDR3 DNA reads TGCGCCAGCAGTTTTTATCCGAGACAGGGGAGCAGCGAGCAGTACTTC.

By sample fraction, this clonotype is large. The CDR3 here is CASSQDHRVGLGYTF. The CDR3 DNA follows: TGCGCCAGCAGCCAAGATCACCGGGTGGGACTCGGCTACACCTTC. The chain employs TRBV4-1 and TRBJ1-2; TRBD1 is a possible D gene (5 bases). The V end lost 0 bases, the J end lost 8 bases, and 16 bases lay between the germline ends. The V gene's germline CDR1 is MGHRA and CDR2 YSYEKL. The CDR3 runs 15 residues.

This clonotype is labeled medium-sized. V gene TRBV11-2 combines with J gene TRBJ2-3, with a tentative D call TRBD1 (5 bases). This CDR3 spans 15 amino acids. V lost 1 base and J 6 bases, leaving 14 bases between the germline ends. Per the germline V gene, CDR1 is SGHAT and CDR2 is FQNNGV. The CDR3 DNA reads TGTGCCAGCAGCTTAGCATCGCAGGGAAAGGATACGCAGTATTTT. It yields the protein CASSLASQGKDTQYF. Looking up the rest from reference TRBV11-2 and TRBJ2-3 gives the full variable domain: EAGVAQSPRYKIIEKRQSVAFWCNPISGHATLYWYQQILGQGPKLLIQFQNNGVVDDSQLPKDRFSAERLKGVDSTLKIQPAKLEDSAVYLCASSLASQGKDTQYFGPGTRLTVL.